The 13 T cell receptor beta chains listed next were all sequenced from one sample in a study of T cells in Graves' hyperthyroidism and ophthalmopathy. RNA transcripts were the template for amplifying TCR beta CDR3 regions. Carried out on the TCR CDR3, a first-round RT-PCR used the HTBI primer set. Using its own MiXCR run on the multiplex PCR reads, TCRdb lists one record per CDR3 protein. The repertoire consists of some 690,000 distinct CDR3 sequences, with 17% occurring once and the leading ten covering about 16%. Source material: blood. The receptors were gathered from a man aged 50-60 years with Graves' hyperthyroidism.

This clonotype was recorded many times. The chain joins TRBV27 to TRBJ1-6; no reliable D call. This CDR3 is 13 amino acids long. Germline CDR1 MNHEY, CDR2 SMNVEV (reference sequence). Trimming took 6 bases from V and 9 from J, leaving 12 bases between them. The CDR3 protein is CASRALGSSPLHF. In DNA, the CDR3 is TGTGCCAGCAGGGCCCTCGGTAGTTCACCCCTCCACTTT.

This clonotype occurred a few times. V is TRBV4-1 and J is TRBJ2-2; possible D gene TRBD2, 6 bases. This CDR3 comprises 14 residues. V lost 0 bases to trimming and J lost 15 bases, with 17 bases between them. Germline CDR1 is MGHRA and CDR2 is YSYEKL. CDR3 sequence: CASSQDKGTAKVFF. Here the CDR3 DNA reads TGCGCCAGCAGCCAAGATAAAGGGACTGCCAAGGTGTTTTTT.

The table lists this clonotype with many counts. The CDR3 region is CASKGQPGNEKLFF. The DNA for the CDR3 is TGTGCCAGCAAGGGGCAGCCGGGTAATGAAAAACTGTTTTTT. J is TRBJ1-4 and V is TRBV27, with a weak D call TRBD1 (5 bases). This CDR3 has 14 amino acids. Germline V gene data show CDR1 as MNHEY and CDR2 as SMNVEV (reference sequence). The ends were cut back, 7 bases at V and 4 bases at J, with 13 bases in the middle.

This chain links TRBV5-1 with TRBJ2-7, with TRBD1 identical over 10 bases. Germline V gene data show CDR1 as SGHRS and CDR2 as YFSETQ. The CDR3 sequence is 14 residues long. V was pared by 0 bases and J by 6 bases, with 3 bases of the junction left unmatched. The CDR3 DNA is TGCGCCAGCAGCTTGGGACAGGGGGCGTCCGAGCAGTACTTC. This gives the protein CASSLGQGASEQYF.

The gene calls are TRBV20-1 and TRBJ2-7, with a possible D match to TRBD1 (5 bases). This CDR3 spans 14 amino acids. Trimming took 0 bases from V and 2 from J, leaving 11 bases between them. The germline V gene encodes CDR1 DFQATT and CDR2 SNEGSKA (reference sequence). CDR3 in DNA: TGCAGTGCTAGAGATGGCTACAGGCCCTACGAGCAGTACTTC. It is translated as CSARDGYRPYEQYF.

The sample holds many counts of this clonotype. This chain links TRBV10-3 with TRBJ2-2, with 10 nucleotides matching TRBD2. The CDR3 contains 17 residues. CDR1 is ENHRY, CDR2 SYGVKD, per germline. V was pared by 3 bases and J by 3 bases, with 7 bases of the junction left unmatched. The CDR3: CAISDYPGLAYTGELFF. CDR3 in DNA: TGTGCCATCAGTGACTACCCGGGACTAGCGTACACCGGGGAGCTGTTTTTT.

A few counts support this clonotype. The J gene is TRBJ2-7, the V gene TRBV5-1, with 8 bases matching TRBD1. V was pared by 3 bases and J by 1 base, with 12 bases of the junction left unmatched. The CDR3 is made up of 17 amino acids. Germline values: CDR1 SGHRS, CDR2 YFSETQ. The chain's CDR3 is CASSCFPSGQGSYEQYF. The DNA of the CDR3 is TGCGCCAGCAGCTGCTTCCCCAGCGGACAGGGTTCCTACGAGCAGTACTTC.

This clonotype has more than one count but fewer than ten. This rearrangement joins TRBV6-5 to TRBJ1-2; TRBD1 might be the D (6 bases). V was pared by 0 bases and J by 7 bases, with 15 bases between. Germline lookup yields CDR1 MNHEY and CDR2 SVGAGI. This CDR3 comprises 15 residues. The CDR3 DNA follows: TGTGCCAGCAGTTACTCGATTGGGGGGCTCGCTGGCTACACCTTC. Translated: CASSYSIGGLAGYTF.

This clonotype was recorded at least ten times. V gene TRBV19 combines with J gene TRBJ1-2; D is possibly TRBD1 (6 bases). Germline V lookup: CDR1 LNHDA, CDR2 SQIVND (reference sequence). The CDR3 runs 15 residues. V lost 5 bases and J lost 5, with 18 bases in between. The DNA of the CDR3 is TGTGCCAGTAGTCCCTTCCCTTGGACAGAATATGGCTACACCTTC. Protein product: CASSPFPWTEYGYTF.

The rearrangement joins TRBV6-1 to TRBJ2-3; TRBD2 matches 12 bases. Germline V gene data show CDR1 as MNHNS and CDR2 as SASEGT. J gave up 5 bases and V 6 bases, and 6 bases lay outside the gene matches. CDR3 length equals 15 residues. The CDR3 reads CASSLRLAGEDTQYF. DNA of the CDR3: TGTGCCAGCAGCCTGAGACTAGCGGGGGAAGATACGCAGTATTTT.

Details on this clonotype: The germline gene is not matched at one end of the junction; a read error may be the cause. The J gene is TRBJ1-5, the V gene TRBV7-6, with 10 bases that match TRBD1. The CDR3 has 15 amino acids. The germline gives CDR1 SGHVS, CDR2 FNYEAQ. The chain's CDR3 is CAGSTGTGEDQPQHF. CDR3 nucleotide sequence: TGTGCCGGCAGCACTGGGACAGGGGAGGATCAGCCCCAGCATTTT.

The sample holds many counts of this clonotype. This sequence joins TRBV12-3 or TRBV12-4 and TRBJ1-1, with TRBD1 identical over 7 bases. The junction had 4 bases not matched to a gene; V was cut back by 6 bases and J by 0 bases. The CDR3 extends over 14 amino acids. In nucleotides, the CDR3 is TGTGCCAGCAGGGGGGACAGTTTGAACACTGAAGCTTTCTTT. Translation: CASRGDSLNTEAFF.

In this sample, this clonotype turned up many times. This CDR3 reads CAISENNVGSGRGNEQFF. The CDR3 nucleotides are TGTGCCATCAGTGAGAATAATGTTGGTAGCGGGAGGGGGAATGAGCAGTTCTTC. The chain combines TRBV10-3 with TRBJ2-1, with 11 bases fitting TRBD2. The CDR3 has 18 residues. V lost 2 bases and J lost 7; bases outside the gene matches: 13. Germline-derived CDR1 and CDR2 are ENHRY and SYGVKD.